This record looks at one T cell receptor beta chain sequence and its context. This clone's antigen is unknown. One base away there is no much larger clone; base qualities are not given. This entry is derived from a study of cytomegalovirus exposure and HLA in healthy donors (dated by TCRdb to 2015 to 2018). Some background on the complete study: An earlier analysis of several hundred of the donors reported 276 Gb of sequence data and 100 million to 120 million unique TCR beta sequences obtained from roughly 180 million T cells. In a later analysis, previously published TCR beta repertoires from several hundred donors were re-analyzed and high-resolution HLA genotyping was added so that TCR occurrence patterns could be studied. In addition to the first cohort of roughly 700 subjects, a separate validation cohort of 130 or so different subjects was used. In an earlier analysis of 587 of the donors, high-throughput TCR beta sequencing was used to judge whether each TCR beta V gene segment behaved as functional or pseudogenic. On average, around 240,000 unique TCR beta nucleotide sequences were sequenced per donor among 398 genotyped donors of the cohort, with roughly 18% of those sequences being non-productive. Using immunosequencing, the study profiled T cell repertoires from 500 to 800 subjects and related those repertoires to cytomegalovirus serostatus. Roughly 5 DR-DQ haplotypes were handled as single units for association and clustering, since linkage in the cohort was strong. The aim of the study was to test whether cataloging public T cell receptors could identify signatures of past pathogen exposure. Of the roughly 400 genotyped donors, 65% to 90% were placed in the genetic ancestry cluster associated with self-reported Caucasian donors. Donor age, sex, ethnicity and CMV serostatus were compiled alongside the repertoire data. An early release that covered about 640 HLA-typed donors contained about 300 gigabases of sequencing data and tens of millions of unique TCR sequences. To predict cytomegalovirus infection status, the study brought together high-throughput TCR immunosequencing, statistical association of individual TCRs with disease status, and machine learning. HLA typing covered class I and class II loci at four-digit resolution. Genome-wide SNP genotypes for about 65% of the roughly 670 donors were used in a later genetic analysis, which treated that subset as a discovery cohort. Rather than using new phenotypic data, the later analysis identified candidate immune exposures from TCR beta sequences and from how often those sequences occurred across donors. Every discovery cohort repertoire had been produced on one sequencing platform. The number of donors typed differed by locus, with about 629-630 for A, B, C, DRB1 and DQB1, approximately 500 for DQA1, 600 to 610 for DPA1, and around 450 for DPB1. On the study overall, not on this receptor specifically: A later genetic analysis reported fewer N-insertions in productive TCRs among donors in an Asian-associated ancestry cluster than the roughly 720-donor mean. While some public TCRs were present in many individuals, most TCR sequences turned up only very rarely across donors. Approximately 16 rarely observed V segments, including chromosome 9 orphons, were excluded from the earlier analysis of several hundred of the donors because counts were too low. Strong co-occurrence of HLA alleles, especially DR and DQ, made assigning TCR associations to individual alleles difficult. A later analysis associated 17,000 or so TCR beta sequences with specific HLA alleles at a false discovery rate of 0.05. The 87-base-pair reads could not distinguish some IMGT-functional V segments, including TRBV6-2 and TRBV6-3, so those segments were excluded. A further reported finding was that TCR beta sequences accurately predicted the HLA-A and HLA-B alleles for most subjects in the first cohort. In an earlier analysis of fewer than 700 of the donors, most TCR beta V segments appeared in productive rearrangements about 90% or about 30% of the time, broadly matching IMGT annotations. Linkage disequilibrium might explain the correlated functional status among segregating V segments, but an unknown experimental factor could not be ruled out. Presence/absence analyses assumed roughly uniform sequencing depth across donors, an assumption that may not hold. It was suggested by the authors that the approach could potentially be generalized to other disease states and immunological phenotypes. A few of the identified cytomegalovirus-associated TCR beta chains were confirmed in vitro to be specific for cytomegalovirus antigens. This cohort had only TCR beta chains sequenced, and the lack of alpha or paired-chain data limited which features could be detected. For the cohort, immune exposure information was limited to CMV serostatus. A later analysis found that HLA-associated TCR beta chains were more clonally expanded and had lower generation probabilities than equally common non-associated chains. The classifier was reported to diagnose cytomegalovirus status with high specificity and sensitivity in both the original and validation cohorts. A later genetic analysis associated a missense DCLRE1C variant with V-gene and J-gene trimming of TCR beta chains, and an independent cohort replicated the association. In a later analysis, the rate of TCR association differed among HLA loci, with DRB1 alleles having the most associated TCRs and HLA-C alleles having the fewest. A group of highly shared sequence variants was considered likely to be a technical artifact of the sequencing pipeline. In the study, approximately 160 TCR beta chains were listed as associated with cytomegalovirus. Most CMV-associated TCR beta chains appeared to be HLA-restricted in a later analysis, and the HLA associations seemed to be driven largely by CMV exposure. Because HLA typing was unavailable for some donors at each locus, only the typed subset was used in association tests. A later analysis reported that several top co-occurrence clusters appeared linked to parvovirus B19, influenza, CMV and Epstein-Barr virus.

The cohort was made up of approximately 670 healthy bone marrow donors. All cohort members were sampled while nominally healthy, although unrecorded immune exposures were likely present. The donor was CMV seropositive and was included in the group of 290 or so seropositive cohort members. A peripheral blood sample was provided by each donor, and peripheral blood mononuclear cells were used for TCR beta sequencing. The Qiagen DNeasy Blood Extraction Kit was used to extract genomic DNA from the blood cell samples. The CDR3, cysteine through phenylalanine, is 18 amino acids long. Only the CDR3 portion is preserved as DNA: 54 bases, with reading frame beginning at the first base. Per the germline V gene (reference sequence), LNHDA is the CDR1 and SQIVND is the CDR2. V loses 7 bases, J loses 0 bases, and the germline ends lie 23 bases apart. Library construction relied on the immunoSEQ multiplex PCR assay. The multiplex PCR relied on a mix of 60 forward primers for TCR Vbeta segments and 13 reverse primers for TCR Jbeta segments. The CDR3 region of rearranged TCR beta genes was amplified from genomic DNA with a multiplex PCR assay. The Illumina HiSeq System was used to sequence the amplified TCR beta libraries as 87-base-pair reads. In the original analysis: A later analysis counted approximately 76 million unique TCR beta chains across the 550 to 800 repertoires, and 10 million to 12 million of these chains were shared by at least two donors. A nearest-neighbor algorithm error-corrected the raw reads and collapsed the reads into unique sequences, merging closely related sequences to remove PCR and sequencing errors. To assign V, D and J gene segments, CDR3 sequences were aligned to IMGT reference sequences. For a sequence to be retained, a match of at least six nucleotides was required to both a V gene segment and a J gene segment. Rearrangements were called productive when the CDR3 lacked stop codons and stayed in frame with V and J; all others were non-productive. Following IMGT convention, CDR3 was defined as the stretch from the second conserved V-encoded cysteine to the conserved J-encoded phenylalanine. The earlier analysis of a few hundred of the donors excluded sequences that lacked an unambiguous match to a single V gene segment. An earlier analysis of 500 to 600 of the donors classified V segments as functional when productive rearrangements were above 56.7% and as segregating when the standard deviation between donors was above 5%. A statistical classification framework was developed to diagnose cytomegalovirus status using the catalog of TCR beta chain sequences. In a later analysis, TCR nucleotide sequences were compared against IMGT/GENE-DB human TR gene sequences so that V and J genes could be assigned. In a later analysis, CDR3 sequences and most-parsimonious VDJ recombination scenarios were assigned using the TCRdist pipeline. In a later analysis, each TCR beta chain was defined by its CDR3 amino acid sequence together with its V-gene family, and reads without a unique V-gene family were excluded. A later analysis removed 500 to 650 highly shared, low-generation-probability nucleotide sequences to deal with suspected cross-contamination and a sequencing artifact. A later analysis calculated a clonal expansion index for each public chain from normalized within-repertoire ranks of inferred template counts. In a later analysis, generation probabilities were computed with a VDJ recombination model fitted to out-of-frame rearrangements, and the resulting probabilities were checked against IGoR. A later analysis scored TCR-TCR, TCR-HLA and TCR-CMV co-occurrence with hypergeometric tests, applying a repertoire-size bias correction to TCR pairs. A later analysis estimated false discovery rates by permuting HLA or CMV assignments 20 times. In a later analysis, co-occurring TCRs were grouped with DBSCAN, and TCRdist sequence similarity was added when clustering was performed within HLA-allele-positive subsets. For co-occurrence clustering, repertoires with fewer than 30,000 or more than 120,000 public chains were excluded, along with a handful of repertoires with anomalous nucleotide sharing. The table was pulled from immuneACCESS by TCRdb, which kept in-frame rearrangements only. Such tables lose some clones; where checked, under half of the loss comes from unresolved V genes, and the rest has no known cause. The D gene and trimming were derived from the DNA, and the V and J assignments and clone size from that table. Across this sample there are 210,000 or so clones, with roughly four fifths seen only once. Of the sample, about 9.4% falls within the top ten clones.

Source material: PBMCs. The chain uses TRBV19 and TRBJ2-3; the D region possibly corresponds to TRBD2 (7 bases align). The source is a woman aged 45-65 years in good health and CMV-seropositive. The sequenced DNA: TGTGCCAGTACCCAGGGGAGGGGTAACCTTCTCAGCACAGATACGCAGTATTTT. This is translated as CASTQGRGNLLSTDTQYF.